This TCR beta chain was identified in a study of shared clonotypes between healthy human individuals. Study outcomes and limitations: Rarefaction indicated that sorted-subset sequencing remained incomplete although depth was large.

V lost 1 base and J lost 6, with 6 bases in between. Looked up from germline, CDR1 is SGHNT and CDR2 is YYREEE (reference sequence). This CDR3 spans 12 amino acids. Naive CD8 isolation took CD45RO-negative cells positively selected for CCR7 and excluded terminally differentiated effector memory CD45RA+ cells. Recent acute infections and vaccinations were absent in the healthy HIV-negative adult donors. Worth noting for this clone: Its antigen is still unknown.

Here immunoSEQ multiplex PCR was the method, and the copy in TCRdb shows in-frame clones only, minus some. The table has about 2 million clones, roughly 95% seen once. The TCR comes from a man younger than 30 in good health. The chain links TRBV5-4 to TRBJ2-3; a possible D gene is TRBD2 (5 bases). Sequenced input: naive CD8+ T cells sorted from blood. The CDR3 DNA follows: TGTGCCAGCAGCTTGCCGGGGGATACGCAGTATTTT. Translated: CASSLPGDTQYF.